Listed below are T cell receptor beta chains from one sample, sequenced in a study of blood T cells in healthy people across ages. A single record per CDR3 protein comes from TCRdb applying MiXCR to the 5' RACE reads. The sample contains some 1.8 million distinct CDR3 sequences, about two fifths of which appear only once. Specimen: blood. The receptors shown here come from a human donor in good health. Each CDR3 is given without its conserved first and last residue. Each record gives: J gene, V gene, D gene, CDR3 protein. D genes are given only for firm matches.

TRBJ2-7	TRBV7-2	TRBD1	ASSSPLDRAYEQY
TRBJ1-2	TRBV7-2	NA	ASSLRHAPNYGYT
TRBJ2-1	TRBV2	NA	ASSDPWGVRGYNEQF
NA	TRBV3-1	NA	ASSQVHSGATYEQY
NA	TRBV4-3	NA	ASSRSRSVRNIQY
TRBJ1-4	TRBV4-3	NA	ASSQDSYMGEKLF
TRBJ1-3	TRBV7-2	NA	ASSPGRLSGNTIY
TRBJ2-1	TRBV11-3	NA	ASSSLRVDEQF
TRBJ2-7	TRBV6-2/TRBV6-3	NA	ASSRMGGEQY
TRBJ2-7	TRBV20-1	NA	SARGGGGGYEQY
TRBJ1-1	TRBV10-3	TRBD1	AINGQGALTEAF
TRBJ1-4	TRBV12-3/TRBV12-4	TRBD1	ASTGRDSDNEKLF
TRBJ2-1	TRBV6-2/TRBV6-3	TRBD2	ASSSRGSGGLYNEQF
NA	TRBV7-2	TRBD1	ASRSTGGEQY
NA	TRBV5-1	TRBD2	ASSLVGREGEQY
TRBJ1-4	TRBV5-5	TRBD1	ASSTGQGALSNEKLF
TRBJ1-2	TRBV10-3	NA	AISSGNYGYT
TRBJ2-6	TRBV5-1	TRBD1	ASSTGQKPSGANVLT
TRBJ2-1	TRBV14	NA	ASSQDRYRNEQF
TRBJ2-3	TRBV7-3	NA	ASSFYGGVRTDTQY
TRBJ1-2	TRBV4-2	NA	ASREGDRYT
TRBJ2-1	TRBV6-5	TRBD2	ASSYHPSGGAGDEQF
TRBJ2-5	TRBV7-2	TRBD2	AGSLITGGETQY
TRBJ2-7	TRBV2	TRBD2	ASSWTSGTYEQY
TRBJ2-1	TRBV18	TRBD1	ASSPTGGGYNEQF
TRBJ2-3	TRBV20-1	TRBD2	SARGVYLRGGAGRTDTQY
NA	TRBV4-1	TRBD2	ASSLIYMDSGGTHEQY
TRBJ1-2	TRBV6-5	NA	ASSYHDNYGYT
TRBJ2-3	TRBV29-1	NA	SGTGLGTDTQY
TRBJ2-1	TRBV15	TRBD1	ATSSPDREPLNEQF
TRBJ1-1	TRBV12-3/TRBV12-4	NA	ASSSDGGARAF
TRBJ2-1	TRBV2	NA	ASSERYNEQF
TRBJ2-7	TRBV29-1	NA	SVEKGGQGTYEQY
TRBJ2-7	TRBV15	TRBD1	ATEDREGYEQY
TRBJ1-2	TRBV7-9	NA	ASSLDSGPNYGYT
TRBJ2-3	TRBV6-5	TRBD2	ASSSRWGGSTDTQY
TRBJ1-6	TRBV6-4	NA	ASRQLPNSPLH
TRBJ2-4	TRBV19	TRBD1	ASSTQGLGIQY
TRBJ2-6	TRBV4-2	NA	ASSHSRGGSGANVLT
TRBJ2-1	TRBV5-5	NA	ASWGENYNEQF
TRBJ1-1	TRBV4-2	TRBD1	ASSKHRGDTEAF
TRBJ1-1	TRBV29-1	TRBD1	SVDVTGHEAF
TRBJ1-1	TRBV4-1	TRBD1	ASSQGGQHTEAF
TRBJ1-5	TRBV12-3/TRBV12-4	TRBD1	ASSPSGTGSQPQH